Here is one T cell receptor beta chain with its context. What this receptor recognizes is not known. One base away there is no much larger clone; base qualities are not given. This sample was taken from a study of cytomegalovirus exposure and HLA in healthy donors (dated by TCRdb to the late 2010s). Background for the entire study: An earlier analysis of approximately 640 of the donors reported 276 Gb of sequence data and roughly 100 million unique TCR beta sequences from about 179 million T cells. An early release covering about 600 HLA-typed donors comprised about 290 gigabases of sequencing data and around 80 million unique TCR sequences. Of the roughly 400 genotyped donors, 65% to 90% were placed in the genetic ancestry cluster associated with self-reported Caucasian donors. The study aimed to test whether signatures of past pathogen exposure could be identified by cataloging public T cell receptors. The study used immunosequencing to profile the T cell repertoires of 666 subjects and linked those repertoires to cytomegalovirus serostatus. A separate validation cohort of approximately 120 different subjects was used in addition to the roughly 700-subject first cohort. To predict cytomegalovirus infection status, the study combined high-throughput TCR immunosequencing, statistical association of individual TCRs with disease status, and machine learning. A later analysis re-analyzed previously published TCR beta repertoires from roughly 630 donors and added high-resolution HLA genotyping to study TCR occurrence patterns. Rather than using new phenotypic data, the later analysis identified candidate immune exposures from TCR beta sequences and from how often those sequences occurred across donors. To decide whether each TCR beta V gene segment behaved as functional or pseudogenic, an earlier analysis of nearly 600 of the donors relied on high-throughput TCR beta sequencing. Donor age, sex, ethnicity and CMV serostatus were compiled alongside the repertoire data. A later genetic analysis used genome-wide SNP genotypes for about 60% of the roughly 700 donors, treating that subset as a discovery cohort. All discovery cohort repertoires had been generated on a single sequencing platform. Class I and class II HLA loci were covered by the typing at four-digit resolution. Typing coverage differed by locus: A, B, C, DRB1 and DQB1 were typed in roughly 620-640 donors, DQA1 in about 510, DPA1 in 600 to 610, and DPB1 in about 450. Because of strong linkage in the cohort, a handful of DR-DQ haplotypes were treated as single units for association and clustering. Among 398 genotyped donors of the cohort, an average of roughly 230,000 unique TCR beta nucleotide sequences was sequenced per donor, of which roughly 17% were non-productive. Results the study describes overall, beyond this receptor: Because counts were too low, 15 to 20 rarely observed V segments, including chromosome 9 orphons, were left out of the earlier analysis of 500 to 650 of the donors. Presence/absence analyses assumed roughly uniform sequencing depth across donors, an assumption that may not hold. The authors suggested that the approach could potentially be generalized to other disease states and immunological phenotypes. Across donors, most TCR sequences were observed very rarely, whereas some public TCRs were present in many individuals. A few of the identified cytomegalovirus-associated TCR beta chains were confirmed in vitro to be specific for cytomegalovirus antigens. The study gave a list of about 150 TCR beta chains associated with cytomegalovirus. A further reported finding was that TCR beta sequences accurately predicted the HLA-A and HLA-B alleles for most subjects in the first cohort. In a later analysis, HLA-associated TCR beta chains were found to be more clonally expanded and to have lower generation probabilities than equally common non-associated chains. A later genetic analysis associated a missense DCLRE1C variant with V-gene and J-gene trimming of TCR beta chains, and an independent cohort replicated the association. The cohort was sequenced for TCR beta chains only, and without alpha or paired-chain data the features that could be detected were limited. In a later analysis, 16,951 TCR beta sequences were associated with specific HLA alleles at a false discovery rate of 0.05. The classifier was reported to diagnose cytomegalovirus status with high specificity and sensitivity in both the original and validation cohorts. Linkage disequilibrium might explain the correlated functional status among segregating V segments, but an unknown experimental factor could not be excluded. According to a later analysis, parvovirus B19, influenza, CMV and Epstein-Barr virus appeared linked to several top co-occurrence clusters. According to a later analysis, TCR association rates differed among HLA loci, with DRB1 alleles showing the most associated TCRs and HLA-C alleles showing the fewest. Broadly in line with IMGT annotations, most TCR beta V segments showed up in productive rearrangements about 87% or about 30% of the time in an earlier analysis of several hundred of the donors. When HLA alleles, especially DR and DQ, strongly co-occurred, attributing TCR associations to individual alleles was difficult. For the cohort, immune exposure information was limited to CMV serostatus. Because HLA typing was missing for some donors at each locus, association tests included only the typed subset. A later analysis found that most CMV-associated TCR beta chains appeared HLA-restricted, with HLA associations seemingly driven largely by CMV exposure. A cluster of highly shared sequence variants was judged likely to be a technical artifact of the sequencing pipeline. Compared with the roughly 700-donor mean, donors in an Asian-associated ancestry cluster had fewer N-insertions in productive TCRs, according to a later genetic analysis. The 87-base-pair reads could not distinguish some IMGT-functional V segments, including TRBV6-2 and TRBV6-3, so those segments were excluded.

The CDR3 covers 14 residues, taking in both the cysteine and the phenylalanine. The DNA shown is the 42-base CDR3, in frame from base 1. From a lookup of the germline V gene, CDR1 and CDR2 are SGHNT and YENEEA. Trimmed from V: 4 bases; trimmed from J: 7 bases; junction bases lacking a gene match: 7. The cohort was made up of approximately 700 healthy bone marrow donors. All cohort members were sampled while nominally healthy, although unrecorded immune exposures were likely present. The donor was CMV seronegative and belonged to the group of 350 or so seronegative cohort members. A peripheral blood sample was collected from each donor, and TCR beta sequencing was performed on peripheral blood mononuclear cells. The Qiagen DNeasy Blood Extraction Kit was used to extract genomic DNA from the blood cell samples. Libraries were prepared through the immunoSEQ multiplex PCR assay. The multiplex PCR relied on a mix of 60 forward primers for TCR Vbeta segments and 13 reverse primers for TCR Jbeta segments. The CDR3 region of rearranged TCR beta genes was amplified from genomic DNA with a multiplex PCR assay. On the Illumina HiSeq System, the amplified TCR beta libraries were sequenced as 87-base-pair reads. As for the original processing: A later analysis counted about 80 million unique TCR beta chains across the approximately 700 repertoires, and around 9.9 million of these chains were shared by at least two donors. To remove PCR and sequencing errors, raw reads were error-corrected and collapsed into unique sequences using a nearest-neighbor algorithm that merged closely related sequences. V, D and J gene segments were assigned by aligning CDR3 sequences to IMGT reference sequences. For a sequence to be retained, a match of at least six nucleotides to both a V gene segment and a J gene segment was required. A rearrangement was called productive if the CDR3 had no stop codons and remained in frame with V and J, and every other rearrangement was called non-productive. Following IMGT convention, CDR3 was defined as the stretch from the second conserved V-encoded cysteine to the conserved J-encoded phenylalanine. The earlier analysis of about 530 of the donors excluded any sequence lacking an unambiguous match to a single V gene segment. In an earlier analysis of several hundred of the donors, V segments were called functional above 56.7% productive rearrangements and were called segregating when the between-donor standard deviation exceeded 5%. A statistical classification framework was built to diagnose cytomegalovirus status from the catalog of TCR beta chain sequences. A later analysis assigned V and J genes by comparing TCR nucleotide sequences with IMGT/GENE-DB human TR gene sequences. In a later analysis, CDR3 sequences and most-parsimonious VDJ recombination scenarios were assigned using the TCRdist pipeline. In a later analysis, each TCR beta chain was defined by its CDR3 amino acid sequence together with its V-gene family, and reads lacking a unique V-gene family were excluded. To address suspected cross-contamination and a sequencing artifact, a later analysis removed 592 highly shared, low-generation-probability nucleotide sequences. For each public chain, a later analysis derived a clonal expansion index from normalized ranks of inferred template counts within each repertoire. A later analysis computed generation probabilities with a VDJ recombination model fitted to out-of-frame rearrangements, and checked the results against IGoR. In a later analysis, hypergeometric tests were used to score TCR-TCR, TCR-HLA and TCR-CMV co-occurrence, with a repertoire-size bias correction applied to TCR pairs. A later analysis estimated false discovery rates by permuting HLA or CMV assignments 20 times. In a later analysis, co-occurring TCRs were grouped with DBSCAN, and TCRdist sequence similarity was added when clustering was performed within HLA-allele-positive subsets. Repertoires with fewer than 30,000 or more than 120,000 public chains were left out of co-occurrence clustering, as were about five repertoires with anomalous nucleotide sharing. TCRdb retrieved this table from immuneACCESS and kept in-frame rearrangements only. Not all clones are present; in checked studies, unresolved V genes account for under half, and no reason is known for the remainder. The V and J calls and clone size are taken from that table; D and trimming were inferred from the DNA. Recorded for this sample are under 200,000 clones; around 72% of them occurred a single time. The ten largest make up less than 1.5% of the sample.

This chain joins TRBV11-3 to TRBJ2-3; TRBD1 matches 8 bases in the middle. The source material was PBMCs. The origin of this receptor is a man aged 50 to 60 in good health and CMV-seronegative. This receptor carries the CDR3 CASSSTGEVNTQYF. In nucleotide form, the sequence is TGTGCCAGCAGCTCGACAGGGGAAGTGAATACGCAGTATTTT.